This TCR beta chain was captured by sequencing in a study of T-cell memory formation after mild COVID-19 (dated by TCRdb to about 2021). Background for the entire study: Most TCR sequence clusters were specific to one of the two donors. Two young, previously healthy adult volunteers, one female and one male, were included in the cohort. In a couple of donors, T-cell clones that expanded and contracted after mild COVID-19 were tracked by sequencing TCRalpha and TCRbeta repertoires over time.

Ficoll-Paque density gradient centrifugation was the method used to isolate PBMCs. Study-level results and caveats: Contracting CD4+ clones were found mainly in CM and EM memory subsets, while CD8+ clones were enriched in EMRA. Only a couple of mild cases were covered by the study, and larger cohorts that include severe cases with pre-infection samples were considered necessary. Whether the second-wave clones peaking on day 37 were SARS-CoV-2 specific was not confirmed. Some responding clones were found in pre-infection memory, which suggests that pre-existing cross-reactive memory T cells took part in the SARS-CoV-2 response. Clones that contracted from day 15 to 85 showed balanced CD4/CD8 phenotypes, whereas a second wave of clones that expanded from day 15 to 37 leaned towards CD4+.

This clonotype was seen ten or more times. The antigen it recognizes is unknown. The input lacks base qualities; no much larger clone sits a single base away. For sequencing, an Illumina NovaSeq 6000 was employed. Using 5'RACE with constant-segment primers, TCRalpha and TCRbeta cDNA libraries were constructed, with sample barcodes and unique molecular identifiers added in the process. RNA was extracted from every sample with Trizol reagent. Libraries were amplified in two PCR steps, with a second sample barcode and Illumina TruSeq adapters added in the second step. The libraries were sequenced on an Illumina NovaSeq using 2 x 150 bp paired-end reads. In the source study's methods: Demultiplexing of reads and collapsing into UMI-guided consensus sequences were performed with migec v1.2.7. With mixcr v2.1.11, UMI consensuses were aligned to TRA and TRB V and J templates and assembled into clonotypes. Clonotypes were classified as expanded or contracted when called significant by both edgeR and NoisET, with noise models trained on biological replicates. edgeR calls used a false discovery rate-adjusted p below 0.01 and a log2 fold-change threshold of 1. PCA with hierarchical clustering of max-normalized trajectories of the 1000 most abundant clonotypes was used as exploratory dynamics analysis. The CD4 or CD8 phenotype of responding clones was assigned using the separately sequenced CD4+ and CD8+ repertoires. TCRdb handled the public reads itself, with Q25 trimming in fastp and clone calling in MiXCR, and kept productive beta chains. Each CDR3 protein gets just one entry, which takes the most common genes and DNA from the rows behind it. None of the V and J calls come from the authors' own analysis; TCRdb made them. Here the sample has nearly 250,000 distinct CDR3 sequences; 15% occur a single time. The leading ten clones occupy around 2.2% of the sample.

Reading the germline V gene gives CDR1 SGHRS and CDR2 YFSETQ. Here V drops 0 bases and J drops 2 bases, and the junction holds 1 base not matched to any gene. The CDR3 goes from the cysteine to the phenylalanine over 15 residues. The retained sequence is limited to the CDR3, 45 bases, with the frame set at the first base. The sequence was obtained from an adult woman who had mild COVID-19 (a few samples of this study predate the infection). The sample titles of this study are shuffled in the database, so cell type and time point are left out; the donor was told from shared clones. Recombination linked TRBV5-1 to TRBJ2-7; 11 junctional bases match TRBD1. Sequencing input: PBMCs or a T cell subset sorted from them (not recorded which). The CDR3: CASSLAGQGAYEQYF. The DNA is TGCGCCAGCAGCTTGGCGGGACAGGGGGCCTACGAGCAGTACTTC.